Listed below are T cell receptor beta chains from one sample, sequenced in a study. Sequenced by immunoSEQ multiplex PCR; TCRdb stores in-frame clones only, minus some. The sample lists 60,000 to 85,000 clones, around 93% occurring once. Sequenced sample: PBMCs. These receptors were taken from a middle-aged man with rheumatoid arthritis. The CDR3 runs from the conserved cysteine through the conserved F or W. The D gene is left open where the match is weak. Only part of the rows carry a size: once, few, many, or a class if the clone is expanded.

D gene	V gene	clone size	J gene	CDR3 DNA	CDR3 protein
NA	TRBV11-2	NA	TRBJ1-1	TGTGCCAGCAGCTCCCAGGGAAATTTGAACACTGAAGCTTTCTTT	CASSSQGNLNTEAFF
NA	TRBV3-1/TRBV3-2	NA	TRBJ2-1	TGTGCCAGCAGCGAACCGGGGGAAACTGAGCAGTTCTTC	CASSEPGETEQFF
TRBD1	TRBV25-1	NA	TRBJ2-3	TGTGCCAGCAGTCCTCGGACAGGGCATACAGATACGCAGTATTTT	CASSPRTGHTDTQYF
NA	TRBV13	NA	TRBJ2-3	TGTGCCAGCAGCTTCCGCTCTAGCACAGATACGCAGTATTTT	CASSFRSSTDTQYF
NA	TRBV10-3	NA	TRBJ1-1	TGTGCCATCAGTGATCGGACAGCATACGCTGAAGCTTTCTTT	CAISDRTAYAEAFF
NA	TRBV5-4	once	TRBJ2-1	TGTGCCAGCAGCTATTACAATGAGCAGTTCTTC	CASSYYNEQFF
NA	TRBV6-5	NA	TRBJ2-5	TGTGCCAGCAGTAAGACGTACCAAGAGACCCAGTACTTC	CASSKTYQETQYF
NA	TRBV21-1	NA	TRBJ2-1	TGTGCCAGCACACCCTGGGATGAGCAGTTCTTC	CASTPWDEQFF
NA	TRBV24-1	NA	TRBJ2-2	TGTGCCACCAGTGATTTCGGTGGTCGGACTACCGACACCGGGGAGCTGTTTTTT	CATSDFGGRTTDTGELFF
NA	TRBV6-2/TRBV6-3	NA	TRBJ1-3	TGTGCCAGCAGTCCGGACCATGAGGGAAACACCATATATTTT	CASSPDHEGNTIYF
NA	TRBV27	NA	TRBJ2-4	TGTGCCAGCAGTCCCATCTGGACGGAAACCAAAAACATTCAGTACTTC	CASSPIWTETKNIQYF
NA	TRBV13	NA	TRBJ2-4	TGTGCCAGCAGCTTAGGATTCTCGGGGACAGCCAAAAACATTCAGTACTTC	CASSLGFSGTAKNIQYF
NA	TRBV28	NA	TRBJ1-2	TGTGCCAGCAGCTTGAGGGGCTATGGCTACACCTTC	CASSLRGYGYTF
NA	TRBV12-5	once	TRBJ1-1	TGTGCTAGTGGTTATACAAGCACTGAAGCTTTCTTT	CASGYTSTEAFF
NA	TRBV7-3	NA	TRBJ1-6	TGTGCCAGCAGCTTCGGTCAGCCGAATTCACCCCTCCACTTT	CASSFGQPNSPLHF
NA	TRBV25-1	NA	TRBJ1-1	TGTGCCAGCAGCCCACCCGGCAGGGGGAACACTGAAGCTTTCTTT	CASSPPGRGNTEAFF
TRBD1	TRBV19	NA	TRBJ1-2	TGTGCCAGTAGTATCCAGACAGGGTCCCTAGCTAACTATGGCTACACCTTC	CASSIQTGSLANYGYTF
NA	TRBV4-2	NA	TRBJ2-2	TGTGCCAGCAGCCTCCTAAGGAACACCGGGGAGCTGTTTTTT	CASSLLRNTGELFF
NA	TRBV3-1/TRBV3-2	once	TRBJ2-7	TGTGCCAGCAGCCGGGGGACCTCCTACGAGCAGTACTTC	CASSRGTSYEQYF
NA	TRBV27	NA	TRBJ2-2	TGTGCCAGCAGTTTAAGAGAAGGGGGCGGGGAGCTGTTTTTT	CASSLREGGGELFF
TRBD1	TRBV11-3	NA	TRBJ2-3	TGTGCCAGCGGGGGACAGAGGACAGATACGCAGTATTTT	CASGGQRTDTQYF
TRBD1	TRBV27	NA	TRBJ1-2	TGTGCCAGCAGTTTATCAATGGACAGGGTCTATGGCTACACCTTC	CASSLSMDRVYGYTF
TRBD1	TRBV5-1	NA	TRBJ2-7	TGCGCCAGCAGCAGAATGACAGGGACCTTCTTCTACGAGCAGTACTTC	CASSRMTGTFFYEQYF
NA	TRBV7-3	NA	TRBJ1-5	TGTGCCAGCAGCTTAGGGGGGGGCGGTCAGCCCCAGCATTTT	CASSLGGGGQPQHF
TRBD1	TRBV7-3	NA	TRBJ2-2	TGTGCCAGCAGCTCCCAGGGGGACGCGAACACCGGGGAGCTGTTTTTT	CASSSQGDANTGELFF
TRBD2	TRBV6-5	NA	TRBJ2-7	TGTGCCAGCAGTAATACCGGGACTAGCGGCTACGAGCAGTACTTC	CASSNTGTSGYEQYF
NA	TRBV10-3	NA	TRBJ1-1	TGTGCCATCAGGCTGACAGGGAACACTGAAGCTTTCTTT	CAIRLTGNTEAFF
NA	TRBV6-5	NA	TRBJ2-2	TGTGCCAGCAGTCTAACAGGGACCGGGGAGCTGTTTTTT	CASSLTGTGELFF
TRBD1	TRBV18	NA	TRBJ1-2	TGTGCCAGCTCACCACCGGGACAGGGAGGAGGCTACACCTTC	CASSPPGQGGGYTF
TRBD2	TRBV11-2	NA	TRBJ2-5	TGTGCCAGCAGCTTAGTAGCGGGGGGTCATAAAGAGACCCAGTACTTC	CASSLVAGGHKETQYF
TRBD1	TRBV5-1	NA	TRBJ1-2	TGCGCCAGCAGCCGGGGACAGGGGCCGTTGTCTGTATCCTATGGCTACACCTTC	CASSRGQGPLSVSYGYTF
NA	TRBV6-1	NA	TRBJ1-1	TGTGCCAGCAGTGAATCCCCCAACAGGGCAGCCACTGAAGCTTTCTTT	CASSESPNRAATEAFF
NA	TRBV5-5	NA	TRBJ1-1	TGTGCCAGCAGCCCGGGGGGTGCAGTGAACACTGAAGCTTTCTTT	CASSPGGAVNTEAFF
TRBD2	TRBV28	once	TRBJ2-7	TGTGCCAGCAGGGACTCCCGGCGGGAGTCCAACGAGCAGTACTTC	CASRDSRRESNEQYF
NA	TRBV4-1	NA	TRBJ1-4	TGCGCCAGCAGCCAAGATCGGCAGGGAACAACTAATGAAAAACTGTTTTTT	CASSQDRQGTTNEKLFF
TRBD1	TRBV6-5	NA	TRBJ1-2	TGTGCCAGCAGACAGGGGGCGAACTATGGCTACACCTTC	CASRQGANYGYTF
NA	TRBV10-3	NA	TRBJ2-1	TGTGCCACCGGGGACCGAATAGACGTTGAGCAGTTCTTC	CATGDRIDVEQFF
TRBD1	TRBV7-2	NA	TRBJ1-6	TGTGCCAGCAGCTCCCAGGGGGACGGTCCTATGTATTCACCCCTCCACTTT	CASSSQGDGPMYSPLHF
TRBD2	TRBV3-1/TRBV3-2	NA	TRBJ2-7	TGTGCCAGCAGCCAAGCCTCGGGACTAGCGGGCCACGAGCAGTACTTC	CASSQASGLAGHEQYF
TRBD2	TRBV11-3	NA	TRBJ2-1	TGTGCCAGCAGCTTGACGGGAGGGAATGAGCAGTTCTTC	CASSLTGGNEQFF
TRBD2	TRBV28	NA	TRBJ2-3	TGTGCCAGCAGTCTTCCGACTAGCGGAGGCACAGATACGCAGTATTTT	CASSLPTSGGTDTQYF